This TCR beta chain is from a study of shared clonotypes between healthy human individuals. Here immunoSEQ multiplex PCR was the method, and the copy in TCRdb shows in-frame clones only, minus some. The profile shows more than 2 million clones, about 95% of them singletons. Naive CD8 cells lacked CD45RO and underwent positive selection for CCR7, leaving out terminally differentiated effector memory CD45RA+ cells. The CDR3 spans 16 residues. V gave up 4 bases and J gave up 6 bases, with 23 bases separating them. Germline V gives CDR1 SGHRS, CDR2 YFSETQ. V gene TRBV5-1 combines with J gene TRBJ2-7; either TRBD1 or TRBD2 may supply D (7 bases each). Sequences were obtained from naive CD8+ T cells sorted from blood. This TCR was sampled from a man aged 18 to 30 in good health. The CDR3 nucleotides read TGCGCCAGCAGCCCCCTGGATCCAGGGGGGGTTCGCGAGCAGTACTTC. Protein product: CASSPLDPGGVREQYF.